A selection of T cell receptor beta chains follows, all from one sample in a study of cytomegalovirus exposure and HLA in healthy donors. Sequenced by immunoSEQ multiplex PCR; TCRdb stores in-frame clones only, minus some. The sample lists under 200,000 clones, 81% occurring once. What was sequenced was PBMCs. The receptors stem from a woman between 45 and 65 years old in good health and CMV-seronegative. CDR3s include the opening cysteine and the closing phenylalanine or tryptophan. Fields, in order: clone size, D gene, V gene, J gene, CDR3 protein, CDR3 DNA. The D gene is left open where the match is weak. Clone size is given for some rows only: seen once, a few or many times, or a class if the clone is expanded.

>NA|NA|TRBV23-1|TRBJ1-2
CASSRASNYGYTF
TGCGCCAGCAGTCGGGCCTCTAACTATGGCTACACCTTC
>NA|NA|TRBV5-1|TRBJ2-5
CASSRDQETQYF
TGTGCCAGCAGCCGTGACCAAGAGACCCAGTACTTC
>NA|NA|TRBV2|TRBJ2-3
CASSEAESRGTQYF
TGTGCCAGCAGTGAAGCGGAATCAAGAGGTACGCAGTATTTT
>once|TRBD2|TRBV5-1|TRBJ2-5
CASSPGASGPQETQYF
TGCGCCAGCAGCCCCGGGGCTAGCGGGCCTCAAGAGACCCAGTACTTC
>NA|NA|TRBV7-9|TRBJ1-1
CSSSRVNTEAFF
TGTTCCAGCAGCCGGGTGAACACTGAAGCTTTCTTT
>NA|NA|TRBV28|TRBJ2-7
CASSLSGMANSYEQYF
TGTGCCAGCAGTTTATCAGGGATGGCCAACTCCTACGAGCAGTACTTC
>NA|NA|TRBV11-2|TRBJ1-5
CASSEGVNGNQPQHF
TGTGCCAGCAGCGAAGGGGTAAACGGCAATCAGCCCCAGCATTTT
>NA|NA|TRBV4-2|TRBJ1-1
CASSQVRASGDMNTEAFF
TGTGCCAGCAGCCAAGTCAGGGCCTCAGGGGATATGAACACTGAAGCTTTCTTT
>NA|TRBD1|TRBV9|TRBJ2-2
CASSVGGQGTGELFF
TGTGCCAGCAGCGTAGGCGGACAGGGCACCGGGGAGCTGTTTTTT
>few|NA|TRBV11-3|TRBJ1-1
CASSLRGNTEAFF
TGTGCCAGCAGCTTAAGGGGGAACACTGAAGCTTTCTTT
>once|NA|TRBV5-4|TRBJ2-2
CASSSGRGRAGELFF
TGTGCCAGCAGTTCGGGCAGGGGTAGGGCCGGGGAGCTGTTTTTT
>NA|NA|TRBV5-4|TRBJ2-1
CASSTGNRDNEQFF
TGTGCCAGCAGCACAGGCAACAGGGATAATGAGCAGTTCTTC
>NA|TRBD1|TRBV6-5|TRBJ2-7
CASSYSGTAVYEQYF
TGTGCCAGCAGTTACTCCGGGACAGCGGTCTACGAGCAGTACTTC
>NA|TRBD1|TRBV6-1|TRBJ2-7
CASSEWGQGAYEQYF
TGTGCCAGCAGTGAATGGGGACAGGGGGCCTACGAGCAGTACTTC
>NA|NA|TRBV7-2|TRBJ2-1
CASSFSVRQNNEQFF
TGTGCCAGCAGCTTTTCGGTGCGGCAAAACAATGAGCAGTTCTTC
>NA|TRBD1|TRBV6-5|TRBJ2-2
CASKRDRDTGELFF
TGTGCCAGCAAACGGGACAGGGACACCGGGGAGCTGTTTTTT
>NA|NA|TRBV28|TRBJ2-2
CASNKPPTVGELFF
TGTGCCAGCAACAAGCCCCCGACAGTCGGGGAGCTGTTTTTT
>NA|TRBD1|TRBV29-1|TRBJ2-1
CSVGTGGDEQFF
TGCAGCGTCGGGACAGGGGGGGATGAGCAGTTCTTC
>NA|NA|TRBV5-4|TRBJ2-6
CASRPTLFQGRRGANVLTF
TGTGCCAGCAGACCTACCCTATTCCAGGGGCGGCGGGGGGCCAACGTCCTGACTTTC
>NA|TRBD1|TRBV7-2|TRBJ1-2
CASSQGQSYGYTF
TGTGCCAGCAGCCAGGGACAGAGCTATGGCTACACCTTC
>NA|NA|TRBV29-1|TRBJ2-6
CSVPSGANVLTF
TGCAGCGTTCCTTCTGGGGCCAACGTCCTGACTTTC
>NA|TRBD1|TRBV19|TRBJ2-7
CASSLGQGYEQYF
TGTGCCAGTAGCCTCGGACAGGGCTACGAGCAGTACTTC
>NA|NA|TRBV25-1|TRBJ1-3
CASSEYGGPGNTIYF
TGTGCCAGCAGTGAATACGGGGGGCCTGGAAACACCATATATTTT
>NA|NA|TRBV18|TRBJ2-4
CASSQEGAGIKNIQYF
TGTGCCAGCTCACAAGAGGGAGCCGGGATCAAAAACATTCAGTACTTC